This TCR beta chain originates from a study of blood T cell repertoires in COVID-19. Germline trimming cut 3 bases from V and 4 bases from J; bases unmatched to any gene: 3. The CDR3 consists of 14 residues. Germline CDR1 and CDR2: SGHRS and YFSETQ. What the recovered Cohort 3 donors had was two negative PCRs, clearance, or symptom resolution. Clones were sequenced by immunoSEQ multiplex PCR, and TCRdb holds only the in-frame ones, with some missing. The table records approximately 230,000 clones, approximately 80% of them present only once. The chain recombines TRBV5-1 with TRBJ1-4, with 7 nucleotides matching TRBD1. The sample was PBMCs or T cells enriched from blood (not recorded which). The sequence was collected from a man aged 35 to 55 who had recovered from COVID-19. The CDR3 loop is CASSSGGFNEKLFF. CDR3 nucleotides: TGCGCCAGCAGCTCAGGGGGGTTTAATGAAAAACTGTTTTTT.